The present entry profiles one T cell receptor (beta chain) with its context. Sequenced by immunoSEQ multiplex PCR; TCRdb stores in-frame clones only, minus some. The sample shows about 30,000 clones, approximately 83% of them seen only once. The data are from a study of OX40 agonist ivuxolimab in advanced cancers. Study information: Three individuals attained partial responses, comprising one hepatocellular carcinoma case and two cutaneous melanoma cases.

Germline V CDR1 and CDR2: SGHVS, FNYEAQ. Trimming took 6 bases from V and 4 from J; bases not matched to a gene: 6. The CDR3 runs 14 residues. The material sequenced was CD4+ or CD8+ T cells sorted from blood, taken in a trial of the OX40 agonist ivuxolimab. The source is an adult with an advanced solid tumor such as melanoma, head and neck, liver or kidney cancer. The chain joins TRBV7-6 to TRBJ2-7; 10 bases are a match to TRBD1. The CDR3 here is CASSSGTGDYEQYF. The CDR3 DNA reads TGTGCCAGCAGTTCCGGGACAGGGGATTACGAGCAGTACTTC.